Listed below are T cell receptor beta chains from one sample, sequenced in a study of blood T cells in healthy people across ages. TCRdb recomputed calls from the 5' RACE reads with MiXCR, one row per CDR3 protein. Of just under 750,000 distinct CDR3 sequences in the sample, 22% were seen once. Sequencing was done on a sample of blood. The origin of the receptors is a man aged 70 or older in good health. The CDR3 runs from the conserved cysteine through the conserved F or W. The D gene is left open where the match is weak. Rows may omit the clone size; those that give it use once, few, many or a size class.

j_gene,v_gene,abundance,d_gene,CDR3aa,CDR3nt
TRBJ2-4,TRBV24-1,few,TRBD1,CATSDPIRQGNIQYF,TGTGCCACCAGTGATCCGATCCGACAGGGAAACATTCAGTACTTC
TRBJ1-2,TRBV5-1,-,TRBD1,CANSSRGQRGYTF,TGCGCCAACAGCTCCAGGGGGCAACGTGGCTACACCTTC
TRBJ1-4,TRBV5-1,-,-,CASSRGGENEKLFF,TGCGCCAGCAGCCGTGGGGGGGAGAATGAAAAACTGTTTTTT
TRBJ2-3,TRBV3-1,-,-,CASSQVVQDTQYF,TGTGCCAGCAGCCAAGTAGTACAGGATACGCAGTATTTT
TRBJ2-3,TRBV4-1,few,-,CASSQDVRDPGTDTQYF,TGCGCCAGCAGCCAAGATGTTCGGGACCCGGGCACAGATACGCAGTATTTT
TRBJ1-2,TRBV7-6,-,-,CASSSRPSLGGYTF,TGTGCCAGCAGCTCTAGACCAAGCCTAGGTGGCTACACCTTC
TRBJ1-5,TRBV20-1,-,-,CSVPGGASNQPQHF,TGCAGTGTCCCCGGGGGGGCAAGCAATCAGCCCCAGCATTTT
TRBJ2-1,TRBV29-1,few,-,CSVLGGGQFF,TGCAGCGTCCTAGGGGGGGGGCAGTTCTTC
TRBJ2-2,TRBV20-1,once,-,CSARPGSYTGELFF,TGCAGTGCTAGACCAGGCAGTTACACCGGGGAGCTGTTTTTT
TRBJ2-1,TRBV11-3,-,-,CASSLGTGTGAAGEQFF,TGTGCCAGCAGCTTAGGGACGGGGACCGGCGCCGCCGGAGAGCAGTTCTTC
TRBJ2-3,TRBV25-1,few,-,CASSEPYPSTQYF,TGTGCCAGCAGTGAACCCTACCCGAGTACGCAGTATTTT
TRBJ1-1,TRBV6-6,few,-,CASRDGVTEAFF,TGTGCCAGCAGGGACGGGGTCACTGAAGCTTTCTTT
TRBJ2-1,TRBV25-1,-,TRBD2,CASSEGFWREVANEQFF,TGTGCCAGCAGTGAAGGCTTCTGGCGGGAGGTCGCCAATGAGCAGTTCTTC
TRBJ2-7,TRBV20-1,few,-,CSASHDSGGGNEQYF,TGCAGTGCTAGCCACGACAGCGGAGGGGGCAACGAGCAGTACTTC
TRBJ2-3,TRBV12-3/TRBV12-4,few,-,CASRLGGVVANTQYF,TGTGCCAGCAGACTTGGAGGAGTTGTGGCAAATACGCAGTATTTT
TRBJ1-4,TRBV2,-,-,CASSVWVNEKLFF,TGTGCCAGCAGTGTCTGGGTCAATGAAAAACTGTTTTTT
TRBJ2-5,TRBV2,-,TRBD1,CASSESSGGETQYF,TGTGCCAGCAGTGAAAGTTCAGGGGGAGAGACCCAGTACTTC
TRBJ1-2,TRBV12-3/TRBV12-4,-,TRBD1,CASSLWSAGGFHGYTF,TGTGCCAGCAGTTTATGGTCGGCAGGGGGTTTTCATGGCTACACCTTC
TRBJ2-1,TRBV20-1,few,TRBD1,CSATVGQPWVSSYNEQFF,TGCAGTGCTACGGTGGGACAGCCTTGGGTCAGCTCCTACAATGAGCAGTTCTTC
TRBJ2-2,TRBV11-2,few,-,CASSFGTASTGELFF,TGTGCCAGCAGCTTCGGGACCGCATCCACCGGGGAGCTGTTTTTT
TRBJ2-2,TRBV29-1,-,-,CSVGGVGARDRELFF,TGCAGCGTTGGAGGGGTTGGGGCTCGGGACCGGGAGCTGTTTTTT